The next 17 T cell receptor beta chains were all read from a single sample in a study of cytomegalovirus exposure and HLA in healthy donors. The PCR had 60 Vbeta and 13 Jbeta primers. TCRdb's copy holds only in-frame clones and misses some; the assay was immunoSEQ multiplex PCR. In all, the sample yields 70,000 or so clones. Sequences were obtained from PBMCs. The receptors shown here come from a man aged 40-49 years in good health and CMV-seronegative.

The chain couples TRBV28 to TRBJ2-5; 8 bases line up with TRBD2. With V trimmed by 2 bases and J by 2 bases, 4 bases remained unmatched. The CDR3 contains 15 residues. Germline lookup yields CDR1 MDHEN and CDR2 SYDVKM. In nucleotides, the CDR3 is TGTGCCAGCAGTTTAGCGGGGGGACCGCAAGAGACCCAGTACTTC. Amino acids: CASSLAGGPQETQYF.

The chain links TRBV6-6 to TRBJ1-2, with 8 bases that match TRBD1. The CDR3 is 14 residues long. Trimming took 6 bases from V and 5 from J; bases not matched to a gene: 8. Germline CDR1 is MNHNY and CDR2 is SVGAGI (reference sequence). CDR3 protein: CASSETGGEYGYTF. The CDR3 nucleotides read TGTGCCAGCAGCGAAACAGGGGGGGAATATGGCTACACCTTC.

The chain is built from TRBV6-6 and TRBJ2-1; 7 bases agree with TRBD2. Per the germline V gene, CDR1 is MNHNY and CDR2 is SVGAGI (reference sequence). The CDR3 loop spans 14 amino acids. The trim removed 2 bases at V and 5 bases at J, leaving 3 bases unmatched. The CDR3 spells CASSYPSGNNEQFF. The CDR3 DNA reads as TGTGCCAGCAGTTACCCTAGCGGCAACAATGAGCAGTTCTTC.

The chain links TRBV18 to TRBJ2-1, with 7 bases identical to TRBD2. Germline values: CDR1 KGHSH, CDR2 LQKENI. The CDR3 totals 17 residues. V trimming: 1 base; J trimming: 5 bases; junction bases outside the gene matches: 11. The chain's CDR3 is CASSPQKGLPFDNEQFF. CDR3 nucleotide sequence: TGTGCCAGCTCACCACAGAAGGGACTACCCTTCGACAATGAGCAGTTCTTC.

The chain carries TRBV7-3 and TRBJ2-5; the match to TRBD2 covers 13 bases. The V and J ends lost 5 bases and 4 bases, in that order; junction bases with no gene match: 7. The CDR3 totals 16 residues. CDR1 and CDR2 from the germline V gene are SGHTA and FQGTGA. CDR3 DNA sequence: TGTGCCAGCAGCCCCACTAGCGGGGGGGCTGCAGAGACCCAGTACTTC. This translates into CASSPTSGGAAETQYF.

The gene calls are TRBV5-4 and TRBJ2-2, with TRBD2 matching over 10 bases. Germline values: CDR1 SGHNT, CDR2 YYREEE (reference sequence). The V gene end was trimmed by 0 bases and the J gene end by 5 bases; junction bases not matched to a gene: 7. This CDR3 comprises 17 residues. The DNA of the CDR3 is TGTGCCAGCAGCTTGGAACCAGCGGGGGGGCGGACCGGGGAGCTGTTTTTT. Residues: CASSLEPAGGRTGELFF. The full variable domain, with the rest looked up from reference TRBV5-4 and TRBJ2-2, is ETGVTQSPTHLIKTRGQQVTLRCSSQSGHNTVSWYQQALGQGPQFIFQYYREEENGRGNFPPRFSGLQFPNYSSELNVNALELDDSALYLCASSLEPAGGRTGELFFGEGSRLTVL.

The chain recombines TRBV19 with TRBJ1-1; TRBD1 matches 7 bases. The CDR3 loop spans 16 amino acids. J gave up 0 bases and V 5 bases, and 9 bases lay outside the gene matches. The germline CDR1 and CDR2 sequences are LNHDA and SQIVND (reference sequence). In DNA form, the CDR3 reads TGTGCCAGTAGTGCCCGACAGGGTAGAGTGAACACTGAAGCTTTCTTT. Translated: CASSARQGRVNTEAFF.

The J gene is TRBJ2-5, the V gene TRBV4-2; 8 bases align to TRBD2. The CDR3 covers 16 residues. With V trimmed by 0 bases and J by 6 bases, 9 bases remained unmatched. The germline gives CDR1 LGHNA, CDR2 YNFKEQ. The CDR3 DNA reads TGTGCCAGCAGCCAAGACCTGACTAGCGTGTACCAGACCCAGTACTTC. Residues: CASSQDLTSVYQTQYF.

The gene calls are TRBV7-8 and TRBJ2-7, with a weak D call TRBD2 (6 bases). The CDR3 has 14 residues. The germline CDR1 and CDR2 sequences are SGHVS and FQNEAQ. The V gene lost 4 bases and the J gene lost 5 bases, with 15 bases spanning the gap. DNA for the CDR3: TGTGCCAGCAGCTCGCCGGGCGGGGTGGACGAGCAGTACTTC. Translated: CASSSPGGVDEQYF.

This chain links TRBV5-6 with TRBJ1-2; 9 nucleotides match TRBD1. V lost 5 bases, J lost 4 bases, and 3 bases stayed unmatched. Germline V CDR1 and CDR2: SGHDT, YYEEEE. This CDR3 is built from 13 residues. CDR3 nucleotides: TGTGCCAGCAGACCACAGGGGGCCTATGGCTACACCTTC. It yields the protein CASRPQGAYGYTF.

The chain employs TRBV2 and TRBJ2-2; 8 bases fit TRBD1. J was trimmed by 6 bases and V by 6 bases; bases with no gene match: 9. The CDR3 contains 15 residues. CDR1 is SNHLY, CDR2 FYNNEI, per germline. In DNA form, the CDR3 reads TGTGCCAGCAGGGTCAGGGGGCTGGAATCCGGGGAGCTGTTTTTT. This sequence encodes CASRVRGLESGELFF. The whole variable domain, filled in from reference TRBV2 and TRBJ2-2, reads EPEVTQTPSHQVTQMGQEVILRCVPISNHLYFYWYRQILGQKVEFLVSFYNNEISEKSEIFDDQFSVERPDGSNFTLKIRSTKLEDSAMYFCASRVRGLESGELFFGEGSRLTVL.

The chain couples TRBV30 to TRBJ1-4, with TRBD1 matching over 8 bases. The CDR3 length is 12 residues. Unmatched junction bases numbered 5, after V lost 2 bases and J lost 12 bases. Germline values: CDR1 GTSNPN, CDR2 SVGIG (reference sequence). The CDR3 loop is CAWSIQGGQLFF. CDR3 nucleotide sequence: TGTGCCTGGAGTATACAGGGGGGCCAACTGTTTTTT.

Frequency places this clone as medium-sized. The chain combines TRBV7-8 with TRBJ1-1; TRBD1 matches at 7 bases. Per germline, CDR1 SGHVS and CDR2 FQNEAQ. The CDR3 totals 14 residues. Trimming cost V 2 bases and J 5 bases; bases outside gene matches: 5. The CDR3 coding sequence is TGTGCCAGCAGCTTACCAGGGGGTGGTACTGAAGCTTTCTTT. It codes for CASSLPGGGTEAFF.

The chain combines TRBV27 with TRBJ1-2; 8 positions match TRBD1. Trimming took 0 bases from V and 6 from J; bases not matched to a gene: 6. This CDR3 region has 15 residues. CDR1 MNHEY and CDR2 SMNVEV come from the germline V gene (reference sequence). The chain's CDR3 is CASSLSGAGGDGYTF. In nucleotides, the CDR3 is TGTGCCAGCAGTTTATCGGGGGCAGGGGGCGATGGCTACACCTTC.

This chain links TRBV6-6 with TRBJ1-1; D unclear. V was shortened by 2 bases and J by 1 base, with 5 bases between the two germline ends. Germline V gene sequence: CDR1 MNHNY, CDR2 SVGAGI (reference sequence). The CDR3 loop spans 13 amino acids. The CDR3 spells CASSYLENTEAFF. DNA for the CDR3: TGTGCCAGCAGTTACCTAGAGAACACTGAAGCTTTCTTT.

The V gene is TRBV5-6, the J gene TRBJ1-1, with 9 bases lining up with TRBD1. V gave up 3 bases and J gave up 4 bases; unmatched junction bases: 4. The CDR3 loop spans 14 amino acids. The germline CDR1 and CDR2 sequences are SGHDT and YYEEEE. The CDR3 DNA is TGTGCCAGCAGCTCCTTGGACAGGGGCACTGAAGCTTTCTTT. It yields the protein CASSSLDRGTEAFF.

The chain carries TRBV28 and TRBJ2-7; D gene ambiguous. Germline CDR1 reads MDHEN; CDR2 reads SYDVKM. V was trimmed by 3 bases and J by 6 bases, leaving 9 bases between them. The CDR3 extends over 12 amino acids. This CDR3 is CASSLRWREQYF. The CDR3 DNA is TGTGCCAGCAGTTTGAGGTGGCGCGAGCAGTACTTC.